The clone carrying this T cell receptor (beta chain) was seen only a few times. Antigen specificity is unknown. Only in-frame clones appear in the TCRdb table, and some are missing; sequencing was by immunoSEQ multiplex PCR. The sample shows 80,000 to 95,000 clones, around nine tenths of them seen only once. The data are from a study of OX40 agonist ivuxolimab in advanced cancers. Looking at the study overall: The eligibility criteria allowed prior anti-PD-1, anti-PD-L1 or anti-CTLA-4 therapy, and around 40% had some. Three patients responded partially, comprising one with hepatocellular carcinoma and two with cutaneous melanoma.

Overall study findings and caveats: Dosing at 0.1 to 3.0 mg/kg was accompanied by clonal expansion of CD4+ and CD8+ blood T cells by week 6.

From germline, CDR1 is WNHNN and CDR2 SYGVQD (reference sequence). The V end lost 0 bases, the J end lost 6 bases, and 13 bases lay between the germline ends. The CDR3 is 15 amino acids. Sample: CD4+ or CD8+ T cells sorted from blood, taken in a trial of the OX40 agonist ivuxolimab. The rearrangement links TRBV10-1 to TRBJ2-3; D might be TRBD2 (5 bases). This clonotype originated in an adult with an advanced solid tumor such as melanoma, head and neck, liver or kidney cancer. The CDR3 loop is CASSESGLASDTQYF. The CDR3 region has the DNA TGCGCCAGCAGTGAGTCCGGGCTAGCATCCGATACGCAGTATTTT.